These 14 T cell receptor beta chains were all obtained from the same sample, sequenced in a study of CD8+ T cells in alopecia areata. Extraction of RNA preceded its reverse transcription into cDNA, which served as the sequencing template. Only in-frame clones appear in the TCRdb table, and some are missing; sequencing was by immunoSEQ multiplex PCR. Here the sample spans roughly 150,000 clones, around 60% being singletons. The sample here was CD4+ T cells sorted from blood, taken at week 0. The source of these receptors is a human donor with alopecia areata.

There are a few counts of this clone. This sample also contains other DNA sequences that code for the same CDR3. This sequence joins TRBV29-1 and TRBJ2-3, with 7 bases lining up with TRBD2. The CDR3 totals 13 residues. V dropped 3 bases and J dropped 2; count of bases not matched to a gene: 2. The germline CDR1 and CDR2 sequences are SQVTM and ANQGSEA. The CDR3 region has the DNA TGCAGCGTTGAGCGGGGGTACACAGATACGCAGTATTTT. Its translation: CSVERGYTDTQYF.

The rearrangement links TRBV2 to TRBJ2-1; TRBD1 or TRBD2 may be the D gene (5 bases each). The germline gives CDR1 SNHLY, CDR2 FYNNEI. This CDR3 contains 15 residues. V lost 0 bases and J 5 bases, leaving 11 bases between the germline ends. CDR3 protein: CASSEARGSNNEQFF. CDR3 in DNA: TGTGCCAGCAGTGAAGCGAGGGGCAGCAACAATGAGCAGTTCTTC.

This clone has a handful of counts. This chain links TRBV23-1 with TRBJ1-1; no clear D. TRBV23-1 is an ORF, and what it does is uncertain. The CDR3 is 14 amino acids. The ends were cut back, 7 bases at V and 0 bases at J, with 12 bases in the middle. CDR3 protein: CASTFSGMNTEAFF. CDR3 coding DNA: TGCGCCAGCACCTTTAGTGGGATGAACACTGAAGCTTTCTTT.

This clone has more than one count but fewer than ten. CDR3 nucleotides: TGCAGTGCTAGAGGGGGAAACACCATATATTTT. This codes for CSARGGNTIYF. The chain couples TRBV20-1 to TRBJ1-3; no definite D call. The CDR3 loop spans 11 amino acids. V was shortened by 1 base and J by 4 bases, with 2 bases between the two germline ends. CDR1 DFQATT and CDR2 SNEGSKA come from the germline V gene (reference sequence).

This clone was seen once. The V gene is TRBV30, the J gene TRBJ2-7; D is undetermined. Per germline, CDR1 GTSNPN and CDR2 SVGIG (reference sequence). The CDR3 has 13 amino acids. Trimming cost V 3 bases and J 3 bases, with 12 bases left between them. CDR3 loop: CAWRTLGNYEQYF. The DNA of the CDR3 is TGTGCCTGGAGGACGCTAGGAAACTACGAGCAGTACTTC.

This sequence joins TRBV30 and TRBJ2-6; D not certain. The V and J ends lost 4 bases and 4 bases respectively, with 17 bases between them. The CDR3 runs 16 residues. Germline V gives CDR1 GTSNPN, CDR2 SVGIG (reference sequence). The CDR3 loop is CAWTDKTSLGANVLTF. As DNA, the CDR3 is TGTGCCTGGACGGATAAGACCTCTTTGGGGGCCAACGTCCTGACTTTC.

J is TRBJ1-2 and V is TRBV2; TRBD1 might be the D (5 bases). The CDR3 length is 13 residues. The germline V gene encodes CDR1 SNHLY and CDR2 FYNNEI. V gave up 3 bases and J gave up 8 bases, with 13 bases separating them. The CDR3 bases are TGTGCCAGCAGTGAGTTGTCAGGGAGCGGCTACACCTTC. Its protein is CASSELSGSGYTF. The entire variable domain, with the rest obtained from reference TRBV2 and TRBJ1-2, is as follows: EPEVTQTPSHQVTQMGQEVILRCVPISNHLYFYWYRQILGQKVEFLVSFYNNEISEKSEIFDDQFSVERPDGSNFTLKIRSTKLEDSAMYFCASSELSGSGYTFGSGTRLTVV.

This clone was seen only once. V and J are TRBV15 and TRBJ2-7, with 11 bases fitting TRBD1. V lost 0 bases to trimming and J lost 6 bases; unmatched junction nucleotides: 7. CDR3 length equals 16 residues. Per germline, CDR1 LNHNV and CDR2 YYDKDF (reference sequence). The CDR3 region has the DNA TGTGCCACCAGCAGAGATCGGACAGGGGGCGCATCCGAGCAGTACTTC. This translates into CATSRDRTGGASEQYF.

The chain couples TRBV15 to TRBJ2-7; 9 nucleotides align to TRBD1. This CDR3 contains 14 residues. J was trimmed by 5 bases and V by 8 bases; bases with no gene match: 10. Germline lookup yields CDR1 LNHNV and CDR2 YYDKDF (reference sequence). Here the CDR3 DNA reads TGTGCCACCGCCAGGACCACAGGGGGCCACGAGCAGTACTTC. Encoded protein: CATARTTGGHEQYF.

The table lists this clone with a count of one. The chain employs TRBV7-2 and TRBJ1-2; D perhaps matches TRBD1 (5 bases). The CDR3 is 13 amino acids. Germline V gene lookup returns CDR1 SGHTA and CDR2 FQGNSA. The V end was cut by 5 bases, the J end by 8 bases, with 15 bases between. CDR3 sequence reads: CASSPGRRQGYTF. The CDR3 DNA sequence: TGTGCCAGCAGCCCCGGACGTAGACAGGGCTACACCTTC.

This chain joins TRBV7-9 and TRBJ2-7; 9 nucleotides agree with TRBD1. Per germline, CDR1 SEHNR and CDR2 FQNEAQ (reference sequence). The CDR3 runs to 14 residues. The V segment lost 5 bases and the J segment 2 bases; nucleotides outside the gene matches: 4. CDR3 coding DNA: TGTGCCAGCAGCGAAACAGGGGGCCCCTACGAGCAGTACTTC. Translating it yields CASSETGGPYEQYF.

This clone was counted once. This chain joins TRBV2 and TRBJ2-1; D unresolved. This CDR3 contains 11 residues. V shed 3 bases and J shed 8 bases, with 5 bases lying between them. Germline lookup yields CDR1 SNHLY and CDR2 FYNNEI. The CDR3 here is CASSEVYEQFF. CDR3 bases: TGTGCCAGCAGTGAGGTCTATGAGCAGTTCTTC.

The V and J genes are TRBV6-5 and TRBJ1-2; D not certain. CDR1 and CDR2 from the germline V gene are MNHEY and SVGAGI. V was clipped by 2 bases and J by 4 bases, with 17 bases between them. The CDR3 consists of 16 residues. CDR3 protein: CASSYLPAGGTYGYTF. The CDR3 DNA sequence: TGTGCCAGCAGTTACCTCCCGGCGGGCGGTACCTATGGCTACACCTTC.

This rearrangement joins TRBV30 to TRBJ1-2; D is unclear. With 6 bases removed from V and 8 bases from J, the gap between germline ends came to 16 bases. Germline values: CDR1 GTSNPN, CDR2 SVGIG (reference sequence). This CDR3 spans 12 amino acids. The CDR3 here is CACSLGPTGYTF. In DNA, the CDR3 is TGTGCCTGTTCGCTAGGGCCCACGGGCTACACCTTC.